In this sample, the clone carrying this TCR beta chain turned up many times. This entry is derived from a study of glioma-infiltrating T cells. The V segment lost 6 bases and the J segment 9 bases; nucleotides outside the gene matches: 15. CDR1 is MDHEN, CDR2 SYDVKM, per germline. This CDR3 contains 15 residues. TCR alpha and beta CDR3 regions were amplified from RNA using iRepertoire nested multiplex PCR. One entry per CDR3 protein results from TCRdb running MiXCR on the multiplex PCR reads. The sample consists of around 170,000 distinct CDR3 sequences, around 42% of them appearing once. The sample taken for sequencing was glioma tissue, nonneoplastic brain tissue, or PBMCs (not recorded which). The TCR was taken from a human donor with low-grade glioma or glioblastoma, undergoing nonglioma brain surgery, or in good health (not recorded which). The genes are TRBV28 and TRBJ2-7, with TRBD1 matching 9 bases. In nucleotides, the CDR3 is TGTGCCAGCAGGGGGCTGGGGACAGGGTTGGGATGGCAGTACTTC. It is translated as CASRGLGTGLGWQYF.